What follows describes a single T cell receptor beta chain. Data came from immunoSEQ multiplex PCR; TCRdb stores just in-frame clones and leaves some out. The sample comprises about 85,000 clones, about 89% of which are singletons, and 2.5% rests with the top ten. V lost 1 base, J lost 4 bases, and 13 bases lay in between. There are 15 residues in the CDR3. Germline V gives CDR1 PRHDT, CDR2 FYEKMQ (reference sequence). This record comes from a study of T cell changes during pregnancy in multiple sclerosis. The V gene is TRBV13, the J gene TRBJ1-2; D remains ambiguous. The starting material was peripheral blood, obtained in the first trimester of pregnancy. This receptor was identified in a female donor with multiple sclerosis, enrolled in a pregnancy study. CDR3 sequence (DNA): TGTGCCAGCAGCTTAGAACGAGGGTCTGGCTATGGCTACACCTTC. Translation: CASSLERGSGYGYTF.